The rows below give T cell receptor beta chains drawn from one sample of a study of blood T cells in healthy people across ages. TCRdb used MiXCR to reprocess the 5' RACE reads, holding one entry per CDR3 protein. The repertoire holds about 1.5 million distinct CDR3 sequences, with about 42% as singletons. Sequenced input: blood. The receptor source for this set is a woman under 30 in good health. Each CDR3 is given with its conserved first and last residue. The D gene is left open where the match is weak. Size tells how often a clone was seen (once, few, many) or the class of an expanded clone, and some rows leave it out.

cdr3_aa: CASSYSAGGANVLTF
cdr3_nt: TGTGCCAGCAGTTACTCAGCGGGGGGGGCCAACGTCCTGACTTTC
j_call: TRBJ2-6
v_call: TRBV6-5
d_call: TRBD2
clone_size: .

cdr3_aa: CASSPDGLYYGYTF
cdr3_nt: TGCGCCAGCAGCCCGGACGGACTGTACTATGGCTACACCTTC
j_call: TRBJ1-2
v_call: TRBV4-3
d_call: .
clone_size: few

cdr3_aa: CASGTYNYGYTF
cdr3_nt: TGCGCCAGCGGGACCTATAACTATGGCTACACCTTC
j_call: TRBJ1-2
v_call: TRBV5-1
d_call: .
clone_size: once

cdr3_aa: CASSYSGQNGGTQYF
cdr3_nt: TGTGCCAGCAGTTACTCGGGGCAAAACGGGGGTACGCAGTATTTT
j_call: TRBJ2-3
v_call: TRBV6-5
d_call: .
clone_size: .

cdr3_aa: CASRTDSMNTEAFF
cdr3_nt: TGCGCCAGCAGGACGGACAGCATGAACACTGAAGCTTTCTTT
j_call: TRBJ1-1
v_call: TRBV5-1
d_call: .
clone_size: .

cdr3_aa: CASSALLTGTHEQFF
cdr3_nt: TGTGCCAGCAGCGCTCTTCTGACAGGGACCCATGAGCAGTTCTTC
j_call: TRBJ2-1
v_call: TRBV9
d_call: TRBD1
clone_size: many

cdr3_aa: CASSLGGTLKTQYF
cdr3_nt: TGTGCCAGCAGTTTGGGTGGGACCCTTAAGACCCAGTACTTC
j_call: TRBJ2-5
v_call: TRBV27
d_call: .
clone_size: .

cdr3_aa: CASGRGLTEQFF
cdr3_nt: TGTGCTAGTGGTCGGGGACTAACAGAGCAGTTCTTC
j_call: TRBJ2-1
v_call: TRBV12-5
d_call: TRBD2
clone_size: .

cdr3_aa: CASREGFRETQYF
cdr3_nt: TGCGCCAGCAGAGAGGGTTTTAGAGAGACCCAGTACTTC
j_call: TRBJ2-5
v_call: TRBV5-1
d_call: .
clone_size: .

cdr3_aa: CASSYLYQPQHF
cdr3_nt: TGTGCCAGCAGTTACCTTTATCAGCCCCAGCATTTT
j_call: TRBJ1-5
v_call: TRBV6-6
d_call: .
clone_size: few

cdr3_aa: CSVGGSSGSLYNEQFF
cdr3_nt: TGCAGCGTTGGTGGTTCTAGCGGGAGTTTATACAATGAGCAGTTCTTC
j_call: TRBJ2-1
v_call: TRBV29-1
d_call: TRBD2
clone_size: .

cdr3_aa: CASSSVGTNSGANVPTF
cdr3_nt: TGTGCCAGCAGCTCGGTCGGGACCAACTCTGGGGCCAACGTCCCGACTTTC
j_call: TRBJ2-6
v_call: TRBV7-3
d_call: .
clone_size: .

cdr3_aa: CASSLESRVFGAGELFF
cdr3_nt: TGTGCCAGCAGCTTAGAATCCCGCGTTTTCGGGGCGGGGGAGCTGTTTTTT
j_call: TRBJ2-2
v_call: TRBV7-2
d_call: .
clone_size: .

cdr3_aa: CASSLARGTEGQYF
cdr3_nt: TGCGCCAGCAGCTTGGCTCGGGGCACGGAAGGGCAGTACTTC
j_call: TRBJ2-7
v_call: TRBV5-1
d_call: .
clone_size: few

cdr3_aa: CATSGGDRSTDTQYF
cdr3_nt: TGTGCCACCAGCGGAGGGGACAGGAGCACAGATACGCAGTATTTT
j_call: TRBJ2-3
v_call: TRBV15
d_call: TRBD1
clone_size: .

cdr3_aa: CSARDPGARTGELFF
cdr3_nt: TGCAGTGCTAGAGATCCCGGAGCGCGCACCGGGGAGCTGTTTTTT
j_call: TRBJ2-2
v_call: TRBV20-1
d_call: .
clone_size: few

cdr3_aa: CAWTSGISDTQYF
cdr3_nt: TGTGCCTGGACTAGCGGGATCTCGGATACGCAGTATTTT
j_call: TRBJ2-3
v_call: TRBV30
d_call: TRBD2
clone_size: once

cdr3_aa: CASSLETTSGRTYNEQFF
cdr3_nt: TGTGCCAGCAGTTTAGAGACAACCAGCGGGAGGACCTACAATGAGCAGTTCTTC
j_call: TRBJ2-1
v_call: TRBV12-3/TRBV12-4
d_call: TRBD2
clone_size: .

cdr3_aa: CSAREGGSAEAFF
cdr3_nt: TGCAGTGCTAGGGAGGGTGGAAGCGCTGAAGCTTTCTTT
j_call: TRBJ1-1
v_call: TRBV20-1
d_call: .
clone_size: few

cdr3_aa: CASSYPQLPRQQYF
cdr3_nt: TGTGCCAGCAGTTACCCCCAGCTCCCTAGGCAGCAGTACTTC
j_call: TRBJ2-7
v_call: TRBV6-2/TRBV6-3
d_call: .
clone_size: .

cdr3_aa: CASSPSRGPYNEQFF
cdr3_nt: TGTGCCAGCAGCCCTTCTAGGGGCCCCTACAATGAGCAGTTCTTC
j_call: TRBJ2-1
v_call: TRBV7-8
d_call: .
clone_size: many

cdr3_aa: CASSLDNFGYTF
cdr3_nt: TGTGCCAGCAGTCTCGACAACTTTGGCTACACCTTC
j_call: TRBJ1-2
v_call: TRBV13
d_call: .
clone_size: .

cdr3_aa: CATNREVNEKLFF
cdr3_nt: TGTGCCACCAATCGGGAAGTTAATGAAAAACTGTTTTTT
j_call: TRBJ1-4
v_call: TRBV10-3
d_call: .
clone_size: .

cdr3_aa: CASSSPYRAPSGDTQYF
cdr3_nt: TGTGCCAGCAGTTCCCCGTACCGGGCCCCAAGCGGGGATACGCAGTATTTT
j_call: TRBJ2-3
v_call: TRBV28
d_call: .
clone_size: .

cdr3_aa: CASTPGGSFNQPQHF
cdr3_nt: TGTGCCAGCACCCCGGGGGGGTCCTTCAATCAGCCCCAGCATTTT
j_call: TRBJ1-5
v_call: TRBV28
d_call: .
clone_size: .

cdr3_aa: CASSLPPSGLHEQFF
cdr3_nt: TGCGCCAGCAGCTTGCCCCCTAGCGGCCTCCATGAGCAGTTCTTC
j_call: TRBJ2-1
v_call: TRBV5-1
d_call: TRBD2
clone_size: .

cdr3_aa: CASRTGGGNTEAFF
cdr3_nt: TGTGCCAGCAGAACTGGAGGGGGGAACACTGAAGCTTTCTTT
j_call: TRBJ1-1
v_call: TRBV12-3/TRBV12-4
d_call: .
clone_size: few

cdr3_aa: CSARKDGPYNEQFF
cdr3_nt: TGCAGTGCTAGAAAGGACGGTCCCTACAATGAGCAGTTCTTC
j_call: TRBJ2-1
v_call: TRBV20-1
d_call: .
clone_size: few